One sample yielded the 5 T cell receptor beta chains listed below, sequenced in a study of blood T cell repertoires in COVID-19. Libraries were prepared by immunoSEQ multiplex PCR; TCRdb keeps only in-frame clonotypes and omits some of them. The sample lists some 150,000 clones, around 85% occurring once. Sequences were obtained from peripheral blood. These receptors were taken from a woman aged 60-75 years with COVID-19, enrolled during active disease.

J is TRBJ1-1 and V is TRBV19, with unresolved D. This CDR3 is built from 14 residues. CDR1 is LNHDA, CDR2 SQIVND, per germline (reference sequence). Trimming removed 2 bases from V and 3 bases from J, with 10 bases in between. The CDR3 DNA follows: TGTGCCAGTAGTATATTACCGAGGGACACTGAAGCTTTCTTT. This codes for CASSILPRDTEAFF.

The CDR3 sequence: CASSKAWRGKNNEQFF. CDR3 sequence (DNA): TGTGCCAGCAGCAAAGCGTGGCGGGGGAAGAACAATGAGCAGTTCTTC. The chain carries TRBV21-1 and TRBJ2-1; the DNA was not compared with TRBD2, the D call given in the table. TRBV21-1 is classified as a pseudogene. The CDR3 contains 16 residues.

The rearrangement joins TRBV11-3 to TRBJ2-3; TRBD2 agrees at 14 bases. Germline CDR1 is SGHNT and CDR2 is YENEEA. The CDR3 has 18 residues. With V trimmed by 4 bases and J by 1 base, 7 bases remained unmatched. The CDR3 loop is CASSSRLAGGSGTDTQYF. CDR3 sequence (DNA): TGTGCCAGCAGCTCAAGACTAGCGGGAGGGTCTGGCACAGATACGCAGTATTTT.

The rearrangement joins TRBV30 to TRBJ2-7; 11 bases align to TRBD2. The junction had 2 bases not matched to a gene; V was cut back by 1 base and J by 3 bases. The CDR3 is 14 amino acids. Germline V gene lookup returns CDR1 GTSNPN and CDR2 SVGIG (reference sequence). DNA of the CDR3: TGTGCCTGGAGTGCTGGGACTAGCGGCTACGAGCAGTACTTC. Protein product: CAWSAGTSGYEQYF.

The chain links TRBV19 to TRBJ1-5, with 10 positions matching TRBD1. Unmatched junction bases numbered 6, after V lost 1 base and J lost 6 bases. The CDR3 length is 16 residues. In germline, CDR1 is LNHDA, CDR2 SQIVND (reference sequence). The CDR3 DNA is TGTGCCAGTAGTATAGGGGACAGGGGCATCTTTCAGCCCCAGCATTTT. It encodes CASSIGDRGIFQPQHF.